The 2 T cell receptor beta chains below all came from one sample that was sequenced in a study of T-cell reconstitution after alpha-beta-depleted transplantation in children. Unique molecular identifiers were incorporated during preparation of the TCRbeta library. TCRdb used MiXCR to reprocess the PCR reads, holding one entry per CDR3 protein. In the table there are 640,000 or so distinct CDR3 sequences, 16% of which are singletons. The sample here was PBMCs from the stem cell graft donor, taken from the stem cell graft. The receptors shown here come from a human donor who donated a stem cell graft to a child with acute myeloid leukemia.

The rearrangement links TRBV3-1 to TRBJ2-1; the match to TRBD2 covers 13 bases. The germline V gene has CDR1 LGHDT and CDR2 YNNKEL (reference sequence). The CDR3 is 15 residues long. The V segment lost 4 bases and the J segment 7 bases; nucleotides outside the gene matches: 4. The CDR3 sequence is CASSPGTSGDNEQFF. The CDR3 nucleotides read TGTGCCAGCAGCCCAGGGACTAGCGGGGATAATGAGCAGTTCTTC.

This sequence joins TRBV13 and TRBJ1-2; D is unresolved. The CDR3 runs 12 residues. Trimming pared 11 bases from V and 0 bases from J, leaving 10 bases between. Looked up from germline, CDR1 is PRHDT and CDR2 is FYEKMQ (reference sequence). The CDR3 protein is CAVPRTNYGYTF. The CDR3 nucleotides are TGTGCCGTCCCCCGGACTAACTATGGCTACACCTTC.